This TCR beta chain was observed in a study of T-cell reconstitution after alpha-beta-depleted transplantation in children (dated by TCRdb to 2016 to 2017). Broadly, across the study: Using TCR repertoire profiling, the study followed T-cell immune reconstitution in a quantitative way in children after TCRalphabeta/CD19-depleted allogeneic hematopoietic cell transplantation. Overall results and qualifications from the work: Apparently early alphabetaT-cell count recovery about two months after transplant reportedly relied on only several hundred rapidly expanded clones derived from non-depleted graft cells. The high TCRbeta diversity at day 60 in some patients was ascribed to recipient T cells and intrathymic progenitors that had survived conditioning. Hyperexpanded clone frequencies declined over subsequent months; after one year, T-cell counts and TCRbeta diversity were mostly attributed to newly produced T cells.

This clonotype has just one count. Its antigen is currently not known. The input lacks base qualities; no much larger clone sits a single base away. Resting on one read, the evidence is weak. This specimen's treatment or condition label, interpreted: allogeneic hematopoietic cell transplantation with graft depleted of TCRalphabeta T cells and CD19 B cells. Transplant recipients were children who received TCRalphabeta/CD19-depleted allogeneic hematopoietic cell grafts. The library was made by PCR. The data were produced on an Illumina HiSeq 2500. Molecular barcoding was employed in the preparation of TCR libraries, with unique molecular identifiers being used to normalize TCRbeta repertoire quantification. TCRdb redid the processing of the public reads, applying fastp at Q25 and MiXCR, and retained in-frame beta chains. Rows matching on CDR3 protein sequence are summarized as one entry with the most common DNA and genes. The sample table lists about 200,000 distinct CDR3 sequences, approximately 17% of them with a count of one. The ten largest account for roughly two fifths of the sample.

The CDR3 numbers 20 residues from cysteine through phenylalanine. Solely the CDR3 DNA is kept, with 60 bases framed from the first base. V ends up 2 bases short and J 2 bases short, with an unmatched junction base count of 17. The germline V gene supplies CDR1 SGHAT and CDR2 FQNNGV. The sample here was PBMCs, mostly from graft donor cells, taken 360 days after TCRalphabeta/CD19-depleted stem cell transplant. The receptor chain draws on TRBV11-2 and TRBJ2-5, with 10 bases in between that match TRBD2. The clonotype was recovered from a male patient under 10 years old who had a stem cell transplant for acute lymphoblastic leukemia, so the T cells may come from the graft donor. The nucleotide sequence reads TGTGCCAGCAGCTTATGGGGGGGGCAACTAGCGGGGATTATGCAAGAGACCCAGTACTTC. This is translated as CASSLWGGQLAGIMQETQYF.